This TCR beta chain was profiled in a study of blood T cell repertoires in COVID-19. Across the whole study: The samples span acute and convalescent COVID-19 from the United States, Italy and Spain.

Looked up from germline, CDR1 is LNHDA and CDR2 is SQIVND (reference sequence). The V segment lost 5 bases and the J segment 4 bases; nucleotides outside the gene matches: 6. This CDR3 contains 15 residues. In the authors' methods: It was from reference gene primer amplification that nucleated cell counts were estimated. Assay used: immunoSEQ multiplex PCR; TCRdb lists only in-frame clones, some missing. Clone size and the V and J calls come from that table; the DNA yielded D and trimming. The data show some 190,000 clones, about nine tenths seen once. Sequencing was done on a sample of peripheral blood. The clonotype originates from a man aged 18-30 years with active or convalescent COVID-19. The rearrangement uses TRBV19 and TRBJ2-5, with TRBD1 matching over 11 bases. CDR3 amino acids: CASSQVGTGGETQYF. CDR3 sequence (DNA): TGTGCCAGTAGTCAAGTGGGGACAGGGGGAGAGACCCAGTACTTC.